This T cell receptor beta chain was profiled in a study of blood T cell repertoires in COVID-19 (TCRdb year 2020). Some background on the complete study: Collaborator samples came from the United States, Italy and Spain and covered acute and convalescent phases of COVID-19. The material from the prospective study consisted of cDNA or gDNA derived from T cells, B-cell-depleted T cells, or PBMCs. The dataset comprised deeply sampled blood TCRbeta repertoires from subjects exposed to, actively infected with, or recovered from COVID-19. A freely available public database, intended as a resource for researchers studying the immune response to SARS-CoV-2, is where the repertoires were released. Samples were obtained from the ongoing ImmuneRACE study (first 160 participants) and from 1,200 or so subjects provided by 6 global collaborators. Nearly every sample came with metadata listing a de-identified subject ID, COVID-19 status, age in years and sex. HLA class I and class II types, where available, came from metadata supplied by the sample provider rather than from assay-based typing. Overall study outcomes, separate from this receptor: Clinical and demographic metadata were provided uncurated, with the amount varying by source and participant.

The collaborating institutions used their own protocols to collect whole blood in K2EDTA tubes. Collaborator samples were shipped for TCRbeta analysis as frozen whole blood, isolated PBMCs, or DNA extracted from either sample type. V lost 7 bases and J lost 6 bases, and the count of bases not matched to a germline gene is 5. As encoded in the germline V gene, CDR1 is MNHEY while CDR2 is SVGAGI. Taken from cysteine to phenylalanine, the CDR3 has 14 residues. Only the CDR3 DNA stays, 42 bases, in frame from base 1. On this clone: Its antigen remains unidentified. No much larger clone exists at a distance of one base, and base qualities are not known.

TCRbeta CDR3 regions were amplified from genomic DNA using the immunoSEQ Assay, a bias-controlled multiplex PCR. Per the original workflow: Nucleated cell counts per sample were estimated from amplification of reference gene primers within the assay. To quantify the absolute abundance of each unique TCRbeta CDR3 rearrangement, sequence reads were collapsed and filtered. For each sample, productive Simpson clonality was calculated by taking the square root of Simpson's diversity index across productive rearrangements. Held by TCRdb, this immuneACCESS table contains in-frame sequences only and omits some clones. Under half of the omission traces to an unresolved V gene where checked; the cause of the rest is unknown. V and J calls and clone size come straight from that table; D and trimming were deduced from the DNA. In all, the sample holds around 50,000 clones, and about four fifths of those were seen once. The top ten hold less than 9.5% of the sample.

The sequenced material came from peripheral blood. This TCR came from a man between 40 and 49 years old with acute or convalescent COVID-19. The rearrangement joined TRBV6-5 to TRBJ1-5, with 11 bases matching TRBD1. CDR3 protein: CASNIGQGAQPQHF. The DNA sequence is given as TGTGCCAGCAACATCGGACAGGGGGCTCAGCCCCAGCATTTT.